Listed below are T cell receptor beta chains from one sample, sequenced in a study of vaccination effects on CD4 cells after COVID-19. Their cognate antigens are unknown. Assay used: immunoSEQ multiplex PCR; TCRdb lists only in-frame clones, some missing. The table has about 14,000 clones, 72% seen once. This sample comprised CD4+ T cells from PBMCs cultured with SARS-CoV-2 spike peptides, obtained after COVID-19 vaccination. These TCRs come from a human donor who received a COVID-19 vaccine. Both conserved end residues are part of each CDR3. Fields, in order: D gene, clone size, J gene, V gene, CDR3 length, CDR3 protein, CDR3 DNA. D genes are given only for firm matches. The size field is filled for only some rows; it gives once, few, many or a size class.

.	.	TRBJ1-4	TRBV15	15	CATSITRATNEKLFF	TGTGCCACCAGCATAACACGCGCGACTAATGAAAAACTGTTTTTT
TRBD2	.	TRBJ2-1	TRBV10-3	17	CAIQGRRGGLSLNEQFF	TGTGCCATCCAGGGACGGCGGGGGGGACTTTCCTTGAATGAGCAGTTCTTC
.	few	TRBJ2-4	TRBV2	16	CASSASSGLAKNIQYF	TGTGCCAGCAGTGCATCATCAGGATTAGCCAAAAACATTCAGTACTTC
TRBD2	once	TRBJ2-2	TRBV12-5	17	CASGLRASGRWTGELFF	TGTGCTAGTGGTTTGAGGGCTAGCGGGAGGTGGACCGGGGAGCTGTTTTTT
.	few	TRBJ2-7	TRBV7-9	15	CASRPSGRQTYEQYF	TGTGCCAGCAGACCCTCGGGACGGCAAACCTACGAGCAGTACTTC
.	few	TRBJ1-4	TRBV19	14	CASSYGIANEKLFF	TGTGCCAGTAGCTACGGAATAGCTAATGAAAAACTGTTTTTT
TRBD1	few	TRBJ2-7	TRBV19	15	CASRLHGTGLSEQYF	TGTGCCAGTAGACTTCACGGGACAGGGCTCAGCGAGCAGTACTTC
.	.	TRBJ1-1	TRBV4-1	13	CASSQGGITEAFF	TGCGCCAGCAGCCAGGGTGGGATCACTGAAGCTTTCTTT
.	large	TRBJ2-1	TRBV10-3	13	CAISQVAPNEQFF	TGTGCCATCAGCCAGGTAGCCCCCAATGAGCAGTTCTTC
.	.	TRBJ2-5	TRBV14	13	CASSNYLGETQYF	TGTGCCAGCAGCAATTATTTGGGAGAGACCCAGTACTTC
.	.	TRBJ1-2	TRBV12-3/TRBV12-4	11	CASRRTDSYTF	TGTGCCAGCAGGCGGACAGATAGCTACACCTTC
.	.	TRBJ1-2	TRBV11-2	15	CASSSTLGTLYGYTF	TGTGCCAGCAGCTCCACCTTGGGGACCCTCTATGGCTACACCTTC
.	few	TRBJ2-7	TRBV5-4	16	CASSLGGAKVLLEQYF	TGTGCCAGCAGCTTGGGAGGGGCCAAAGTTCTCCTCGAGCAGTACTTC
.	.	TRBJ2-3	TRBV11-3	16	CASSLAASGGTDTQYF	TGTGCCAGCAGCTTAGCGGCGAGTGGCGGTACAGATACGCAGTATTTT
.	.	TRBJ1-1	TRBV7-8	15	CASSSSAPWNTEAFF	TGTGCCAGCAGCTCCAGCGCACCCTGGAACACTGAAGCTTTCTTT
TRBD2	.	TRBJ2-1	TRBV24-1	16	CATRGFAGAGVDEQFF	TGTGCCACCAGGGGTTTTGCGGGAGCGGGAGTGGATGAGCAGTTCTTC
.	.	TRBJ2-1	TRBV12-3/TRBV12-4	12	CASTQGGNEQFF	TGTGCCAGCACACAGGGGGGGAATGAGCAGTTCTTC
.	.	TRBJ1-1	TRBV19	13	CASLDSSNTEAFF	TGTGCCAGCCTGGACAGCTCGAACACTGAAGCTTTCTTT
TRBD1	.	TRBJ1-4	TRBV6-1	14	CASSDGRGLEKLFF	TGTGCCAGCAGTGATGGGAGGGGGCTTGAAAAACTGTTTTTT
.	.	TRBJ1-2	TRBV4-2	16	CASSQDLHSTTYGYTF	TGTGCCAGCAGCCAAGATCTCCACTCGACTACTTATGGCTACACCTTC
TRBD1	once	TRBJ2-7	TRBV7-2	15	CASSPTPGQSYEQYF	TGTGCCAGCAGCCCAACTCCGGGACAGTCTTACGAGCAGTACTTC
.	once	TRBJ2-3	TRBV2	13	CASSEGMGDTQYF	TGTGCCAGCAGTGAAGGTATGGGAGATACGCAGTATTTT
.	.	TRBJ1-1	TRBV18	14	CASSPTGGVGEAFF	TGTGCCAGCTCACCAACGGGAGGGGTTGGTGAAGCTTTCTTT
.	.	TRBJ1-4	TRBV9	14	CASSVGQPGEKLFF	TGTGCCAGCAGCGTAGGACAGCCGGGTGAAAAACTGTTTTTT
TRBD1	large	TRBJ1-1	TRBV6-5	12	CASSPRGSEAFF	TGTGCCAGCAGTCCCAGGGGGTCTGAAGCTTTCTTT
.	.	TRBJ1-4	TRBV2	12	CASGGSDEKLFF	TGTGCCAGCGGGGGTTCGGATGAAAAACTGTTTTTT
.	.	TRBJ1-3	TRBV7-9	10	CASGGNTIYF	TGTGCCAGCGGGGGAAACACCATATATTTT
.	few	TRBJ1-2	TRBV5-5	16	CASSLGPRRANYGYTF	TGTGCCAGCAGCTTGGGGCCCCGTAGAGCTAACTATGGCTACACCTTC
.	.	TRBJ1-5	TRBV19	15	CAADGGLYSNQPQHF	TGTGCCGCCGACGGGGGCCTTTATAGCAATCAGCCCCAGCATTTT
.	.	TRBJ1-1	TRBV12-5	19	CASGLVRKADGAWNTEAFF	TGTGCTAGTGGTTTGGTAAGGAAGGCTGACGGGGCCTGGAACACTGAAGCTTTCTTT
TRBD1	once	TRBJ1-2	TRBV6-5	13	CASRTGGVQGYTF	TGTGCCAGCAGAACAGGGGGCGTTCAGGGCTACACCTTC
.	.	TRBJ2-5	TRBV7-2	15	CASSLKQFGQETQYF	TGTGCCAGCAGCTTAAAACAATTTGGGCAAGAGACCCAGTACTTC
.	.	TRBJ1-1	TRBV19	17	CASSIGLRTGTNTEAFF	TGTGCCAGTAGTATCGGGTTAAGGACTGGCACGAACACTGAAGCTTTCTTT
.	few	TRBJ1-1	TRBV27	13	CASHQLQGSEAFF	TGTGCCAGCCACCAACTCCAGGGCAGTGAAGCTTTCTTT
.	.	TRBJ1-1	TRBV12-3/TRBV12-4	13	CASSRTANTEAFF	TGTGCCAGCAGTCGTACAGCGAACACTGAAGCTTTCTTT
TRBD2	medium-sized	TRBJ2-2	TRBV30	16	CAWKGVAGDHTGELFF	TGTGCCTGGAAGGGAGTAGCGGGGGATCACACCGGGGAGCTGTTTTTT
TRBD2	.	TRBJ2-3	TRBV7-8	19	CASSLLGTSGGRRTDTQYF	TGTGCCAGCAGCTTATTGGGGACTAGCGGGGGCCGCCGCACAGATACGCAGTATTTT
.	few	TRBJ1-5	TRBV7-8	13	CASSLEVHQPQHF	TGTGCCAGCAGCTTAGAGGTCCATCAGCCCCAGCATTTT
.	.	TRBJ2-2	TRBV19	14	CASKGLQNTGELFF	TGTGCCAGTAAGGGTCTTCAGAACACCGGGGAGCTGTTTTTT
.	once	TRBJ2-7	TRBV30	11	CAWSHQDEQYF	TGTGCCTGGAGTCACCAAGATGAGCAGTACTTC
.	.	TRBJ1-5	TRBV3-1/TRBV3-2	17	CASSQENRASRDQPQHF	TGTGCCAGCAGCCAAGAAAACAGGGCGTCGCGAGATCAGCCCCAGCATTTT
.	.	TRBJ2-4	TRBV30	15	CAWRKGAAAKNIQYF	TGTGCCTGGAGAAAGGGAGCTGCAGCCAAAAACATTCAGTACTTC
TRBD2	.	TRBJ2-1	TRBV27	21	CASSSLPGTSGSPTLYNEQFF	TGTGCCAGCAGTTCGCTCCCCGGGACTAGCGGGTCTCCGACGCTTTACAATGAGCAGTTCTTC
.	.	TRBJ2-3	TRBV7-2	16	CASSSPQVPSTDTQYF	TGTGCCAGCAGCTCTCCACAGGTACCTAGCACAGATACGCAGTATTTT
.	.	TRBJ2-5	TRBV2	14	CASRPLGRRETQYF	TGTGCCAGCAGGCCCCTCGGGCGGAGGGAGACCCAGTACTTC
.	.	TRBJ1-2	TRBV14	13	CASSQDPVLGTTF	TGTGCCAGCAGCCAAGATCCGGTACTGGGGACGACCTTC
TRBD1	.	TRBJ1-1	TRBV5-1	15	CASSLQGARNTEAFF	TGCGCCAGCAGCTTACAGGGGGCGCGGAACACTGAAGCTTTCTTT
.	.	TRBJ2-2	TRBV6-2/TRBV6-3	16	CASSNGQEWYGGELFF	TGTGCCAGCAGCAACGGGCAGGAATGGTACGGCGGGGAGCTGTTTTTT
TRBD2	.	TRBJ2-7	TRBV19	15	CASSTPAGALAEQYF	TGTGCCAGTAGTACGCCAGCGGGAGCTTTGGCCGAGCAGTACTTC
.	.	TRBJ2-1	TRBV11-2	11	CASSFFEGQFF	TGTGCCAGCAGCTTTTTCGAGGGGCAGTTCTTC
.	.	TRBJ2-5	TRBV5-5	16	CASSFRGRVNQETQYF	TGTGCCAGCAGCTTTAGGGGCCGTGTTAATCAAGAGACCCAGTACTTC
TRBD2	.	TRBJ2-3	TRBV7-3	16	CASSLTSGGGTDTQYF	TGTGCCAGCAGCTTAACTAGCGGGGGGGGTACAGATACGCAGTATTTT
.	.	TRBJ1-2	TRBV3-1/TRBV3-2	13	CASSQTGIRGYTF	TGTGCCAGCAGTCAAACAGGGATAAGAGGCTACACCTTC
.	.	TRBJ2-7	TRBV19	16	CASSIRFGQVGYEQYF	TGTGCCAGTAGTATACGCTTCGGCCAAGTGGGCTACGAGCAGTACTTC
.	.	TRBJ2-2	TRBV5-4	13	CASSLMNTGELFF	TGTGCCAGCAGCTTGATGAACACCGGGGAGCTGTTTTTT
.	.	TRBJ2-1	TRBV4-2	14	CASSRETGQNEQFF	TGTGCCAGCAGCCGTGAAACAGGACAGAATGAGCAGTTCTTC
.	once	TRBJ1-3	TRBV5-6	17	CASSLAGLTLSGNTIYF	TGTGCCAGCAGCTTGGCTGGGCTAACCCTCTCTGGAAACACCATATATTTT
TRBD1	.	TRBJ2-7	TRBV5-1	15	CASSSWDRGPYEQYF	TGCGCCAGCAGTTCTTGGGACAGGGGTCCCTACGAGCAGTACTTC
TRBD1	few	TRBJ1-1	TRBV29-1	12	CSVDRVGTEAFF	TGCAGCGTCGACAGGGTGGGGACTGAAGCTTTCTTT